These 20 T cell receptor beta chains were all obtained from the same sample, sequenced in a study of blood T cell repertoires in COVID-19. TCRdb's copy holds only in-frame clones and misses some; the assay was immunoSEQ multiplex PCR. This table has about 260,000 clones, around four fifths appearing once. Source material: PBMCs or T cells enriched from blood (not recorded which). Receptor source: a man aged 30 to 45 with acute COVID-19.

V is TRBV18 and J is TRBJ1-5; 9 bases are a match to TRBD1. V lost 1 base, J lost 5 bases, and 9 bases stayed unmatched. The CDR3 runs 17 residues. The germline CDR1 and CDR2 sequences are KGHSH and LQKENI. The DNA of the CDR3 is TGTGCCAGCTCACCACGTGGGGGACAGGGAAGGGATCAGCCCCAGCATTTT. As protein: CASSPRGGQGRDQPQHF.

The rearrangement links TRBV7-6 to TRBJ1-1; the match to TRBD1 covers 7 bases. The CDR3 is made up of 16 amino acids. V trimming: 0 bases; J trimming: 3 bases; junction bases outside the gene matches: 7. Per the germline V gene, CDR1 is SGHVS and CDR2 is FNYEAQ. The CDR3: CASSLAGGTADTEAFF. CDR3 in DNA: TGTGCCAGCAGCTTAGCTGGTGGGACAGCAGACACTGAAGCTTTCTTT. Full variable domain (remainder filled in from reference TRBV7-6 and TRBJ1-1): GAGVSQSPRYKVTKRGQDVALRCDPISGHVSLYWYRQALGQGPEFLTYFNYEAQQDKSGLPNDRFSAERPEGSISTLTIQRTEQRDSAMYRCASSLAGGTADTEAFFGQGTRLTVV.

The chain carries TRBV7-8 and TRBJ2-1; the match to TRBD2 covers 7 bases. The CDR3 totals 16 residues. V was pared by 7 bases and J by 0 bases, with 9 bases of the junction left unmatched. CDR1 SGHVS and CDR2 FQNEAQ come from the germline V gene. CDR3 nucleotide sequence: TGTGCCAGCACCCCGAACGGCGGGAGCTCCTACAATGAGCAGTTCTTC. It is translated as CASTPNGGSSYNEQFF.

The chain recombines TRBV19 with TRBJ1-3; D unclear. The germline V gene encodes CDR1 LNHDA and CDR2 SQIVND (reference sequence). The germline V and J ends were trimmed by 6 bases and 2 bases, with 14 bases remaining between them. This CDR3 contains 15 residues. CDR3: CASSLQRPTGNTIYF. CDR3 coding DNA: TGTGCCAGTAGCCTTCAGCGTCCCACTGGAAACACCATATATTTT. Looking up the rest from reference TRBV19 and TRBJ1-3 gives the full variable domain: DGGITQSPKYLFRKEGQNVTLSCEQNLNHDAMYWYRQDPGQGLRLIYYSQIVNDFQKGDIAEGYSVSREKKESFPLTVTSAQKNPTAFYLCASSLQRPTGNTIYFGEGSWLTVV.

As to this clone: Without the conserved terminal phenylalanine or tryptophan, this CDR3 likely stems from a read error. The limits of the CDR3 on the DNA are not certain, so only TCRdb's listed CDR3 is given. The chain has TRBV18 and TRBJ1-1; the table's D gene call, TRBD1, was not cross checked with the DNA. The CDR3 contains 14 residues when both ends are counted. The V gene's germline CDR1 is KGHSH and CDR2 LQKENI. The CDR3 sequence: CASSPSATVPTSRV.

The chain carries TRBV18 and TRBJ1-1, with TRBD1 matching over 7 bases. The V gene's germline CDR1 is KGHSH and CDR2 LQKENI. The V segment lost 2 bases and the J segment 6 bases; nucleotides outside the gene matches: 9. This CDR3 has 15 residues. CDR3 region: CASSPWDSRLPEAFF. CDR3 bases: TGTGCCAGCTCACCATGGGACAGCCGTCTTCCTGAAGCTTTCTTT.

This clone was observed once. This chain joins TRBV18 and TRBJ1-1, with D tentatively TRBD1 (6 bases). In germline, CDR1 is KGHSH, CDR2 LQKENI. With 3 bases removed from V and 8 bases from J, the gap between germline ends came to 13 bases. The CDR3 is made up of 13 amino acids. The CDR3 protein is CASSPQTGSEAFF. CDR3 bases: TGTGCCAGCTCACCTCAGACAGGATCAGAAGCTTTCTTT.

On this clone: Other nucleotide sequences from this sample produce the same CDR3. This chain uses TRBV5-1 with TRBJ1-2; possible D gene TRBD1, 5 bases. V dropped 4 bases and J dropped 9 bases, with 10 bases sitting between them. Germline V gives CDR1 SGHRS, CDR2 YFSETQ. The CDR3 spans 11 residues. CDR3 DNA: TGCGCCAGCAGCGGCGACAGAAGCTACACCTTC. It codes for CASSGDRSYTF.

The chain carries TRBV7-2 and TRBJ2-1, with D possibly TRBD2 on 6 matching bases. This CDR3 has 15 residues. Looked up from germline, CDR1 is SGHTA and CDR2 is FQGNSA. Trimming shortened V by 2 bases and J by 7 bases, and 15 bases separated the two germline ends. CDR3 loop: CASSLHPARGNEQFF. Written as DNA, the CDR3 is TGTGCCAGCAGCTTACATCCGGCCCGGGGGAATGAGCAGTTCTTC.

The chain is built from TRBV9 and TRBJ2-1, with a possible D match to TRBD1 (6 bases). The germline gives CDR1 SGDLS, CDR2 YYNGEE. The CDR3 runs 19 residues. Deletions cut 0 bases from V and 4 bases from J, with 23 bases between. This CDR3 is CASSVALRGWDTDYNEQFF. The CDR3 DNA sequence: TGTGCCAGCAGCGTAGCTCTAAGGGGGTGGGACACTGATTACAATGAGCAGTTCTTC.

This clone was detected a few times. V gene TRBV5-5 combines with J gene TRBJ1-3, with TRBD1 identical over 7 bases. V was clipped by 0 bases and J by 2 bases; unmatched bases: 5. CDR1 SGHKS and CDR2 YYEKEE come from the germline V gene (reference sequence). This CDR3 comprises 16 residues. For the CDR3, the DNA is TGTGCCAGCAGCTTGGACAGGGGACACGCTGGAAACACCATATATTTT. Protein product: CASSLDRGHAGNTIYF.

With regard to this clone: A much larger clone lies a single base off, so this may be a read error. Other DNA sequences within the sample encode an identical CDR3. V gene TRBV6-4 combines with J gene TRBJ1-1; weak D call: TRBD1 (5 bases). The germline gives CDR1 MRHNA, CDR2 SNTAGT. There are 13 residues in the CDR3. The ends were cut back, 2 bases at V and 1 base at J, with 5 bases in the middle. The CDR3 region has the DNA TGTGCCAGCAGTGACCAGGGGAACACTGAAGCTTTCTTT. The encoded protein is CASSDQGNTEAFF.

In this sample, this clone turned up a few times. The chain has TRBV5-6 and TRBJ1-4, with D perhaps matching TRBD1 (6 bases). CDR1 is SGHDT and CDR2 is YYEEEE in the germline V gene. Trimming pared 4 bases from V and 0 bases from J, leaving 16 bases between. The CDR3 is 17 residues long. CDR3 DNA: TGTGCCAGCAGCCGATGGACAGCGAGGCCAACTAATGAAAAACTGTTTTTT. This sequence encodes CASSRWTARPTNEKLFF.

The rearrangement links TRBV5-1 to TRBJ2-3; D is possibly TRBD2 (6 bases). The germline gives CDR1 SGHRS, CDR2 YFSETQ. The CDR3 is 14 residues long. The V end lost 6 bases, the J end lost 2 bases, and 13 bases lay between the germline ends. CDR3 DNA sequence: TGCGCCAGCAACGGGGGAGATATCACAGATACGCAGTATTTT. Protein sequence: CASNGGDITDTQYF.

V usage is TRBV7-6 and J usage is TRBJ2-5, with a tentative D call TRBD2 (7 bases). This CDR3 is 17 amino acids long. Looked up from germline, CDR1 is SGHVS and CDR2 is FNYEAQ. Trimming pared 5 bases from V and 6 bases from J, leaving 25 bases between. The CDR3 loop is CASSPLEAGALGQTQYF. For the CDR3, the DNA is TGTGCCAGCAGCCCTTTGGAGGCGGGGGCACTTGGTCAGACCCAGTACTTC.

J is TRBJ2-5 and V is TRBV10-3, with 11 bases lining up with TRBD2. The CDR3 is 15 residues long. Germline-derived CDR1 and CDR2 are ENHRY and SYGVKD. J lost 1 base, V lost 10 bases, and 8 bases had no gene match. The CDR3 nucleotides are TGTGCCACCAAACTAGCGGGAGTATTCCAAGAGACCCAGTACTTC. Translated: CATKLAGVFQETQYF.

The chain employs TRBV2 and TRBJ1-5; 8 bases are a match to TRBD1. J gave up 6 bases and V 3 bases, and 10 bases lay outside the gene matches. Looked up from germline, CDR1 is SNHLY and CDR2 is FYNNEI. The CDR3 covers 16 residues. Written as DNA, the CDR3 is TGTGCCAGCAGTGATATGGCAGGGGGCGCCGGTCAGCCCCAGCATTTT. This encodes CASSDMAGGAGQPQHF.

DNA for the CDR3: TGTGCCAGTTTACAGGGGAAGGACGAGCAGTACGTC. Translated: CASLQGKDEQYV. This chain connects TRBV27 to TRBJ2-7, with 7 bases that match TRBD1. V shed 9 bases, J shed 5 bases, and the junction held 7 bases outside the gene matches. The CDR3 covers 12 residues. Germline V gives CDR1 MNHEY, CDR2 SMNVEV (reference sequence).

This clone was seen only a few times. The chain combines TRBV7-9 with TRBJ2-1; 12 nucleotides line up with TRBD1. Germline CDR1 is SEHNR and CDR2 is FQNEAQ (reference sequence). This CDR3 contains 16 residues. The J segment lost 6 bases and the V segment lost 4 bases, leaving 7 bases of the junction unmatched. DNA of the CDR3: TGTGCCAGCAGCTCTAGGCCGGGACAGGGGGCCAATGAGCAGTTCTTC. This translates into CASSSRPGQGANEQFF.

This clone was detected only once. This chain uses TRBV9 with TRBJ1-1; weak D call: TRBD1 (5 bases). Trimming took off 1 base at V and 6 bases at J, with 10 bases between the two ends. The CDR3 consists of 13 residues. The germline CDR1 and CDR2 sequences are SGDLS and YYNGEE. For the CDR3, the DNA is TGTGCCAGCAGCGTATATAGGGGCGCTGAAGCTTTCTTT. It encodes CASSVYRGAEAFF.